This TCR beta chain was recovered during a study of glioma-infiltrating T cells after dendritic cell vaccination. General study results and limits: Higher pretreatment TIL content predicted longer progression-free time and survival.

Regarding time point: after dendritic cell vaccination, including at tumor progression/relapse. Concerning this clone itself: Its antigen is as yet unknown.

Trimming stripped 2 bases from V and 4 bases from J, with 17 bases between. From germline, CDR1 is SGHTA and CDR2 FQGTGA. CDR3 length equals 16 residues. The method was immunoSEQ multiplex PCR; TCRdb's version includes in-frame clones alone and lacks a portion of them. Among roughly 60,000 clones listed, about 89% were seen once. The chain combines TRBV7-3 with TRBJ1-1, with D possibly TRBD1 on 6 matching bases. The source material was blood, sampled after dendritic cell vaccination. The source is a human donor with glioblastoma. The CDR3 DNA reads TGTGCCAGCAGCTTAGACGACCAGGGGTCGCGCACTGAAGCTTTCTTT. Protein product: CASSLDDQGSRTEAFF.